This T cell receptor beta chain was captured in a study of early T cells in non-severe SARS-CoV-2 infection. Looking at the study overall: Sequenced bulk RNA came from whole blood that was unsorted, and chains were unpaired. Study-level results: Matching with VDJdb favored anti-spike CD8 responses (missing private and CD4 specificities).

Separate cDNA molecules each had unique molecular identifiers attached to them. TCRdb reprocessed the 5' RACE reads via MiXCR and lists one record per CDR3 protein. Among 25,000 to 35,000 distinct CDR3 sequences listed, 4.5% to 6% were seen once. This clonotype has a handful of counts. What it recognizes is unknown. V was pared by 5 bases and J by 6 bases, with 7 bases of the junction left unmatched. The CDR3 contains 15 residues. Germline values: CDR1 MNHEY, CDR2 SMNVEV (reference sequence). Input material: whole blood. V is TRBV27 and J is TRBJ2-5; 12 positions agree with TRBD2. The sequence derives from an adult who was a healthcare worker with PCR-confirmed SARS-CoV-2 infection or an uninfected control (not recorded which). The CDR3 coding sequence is TGTGCCAGCAGTGTCCCCGGGACTAGCGGGCAGACCCAGTACTTC. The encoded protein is CASSVPGTSGQTQYF.